This TCR beta chain was identified during a study of blood T cell repertoires in COVID-19. Study at large: Collection of acute and convalescent COVID-19 samples took place in the United States, Italy and Spain.

With 0 bases removed from V and 1 base from J, the gap between germline ends came to 4 bases. CDR1 and CDR2 (germline): MGHRA, YSYEKL. The CDR3 is 14 residues long. In the original processing: Amplification of reference gene primers was used by the study to estimate nucleated cell counts. Assay used: immunoSEQ multiplex PCR; TCRdb lists only in-frame clones, some missing. V and J calls and clone size follow that table, whereas D and trimming were derived from the DNA. The sample yields roughly 90,000 clones, around 90% seen once. The sequence was obtained from a human donor with active COVID-19. The donor label of this sample is uncertain. The gene calls are TRBV4-1 and TRBJ2-4; D not resolved. The material sequenced was peripheral blood. The CDR3 sequence is CASSQDLAKNIQYF. CDR3 sequence (DNA): TGCGCCAGCAGCCAAGATCTGGCCAAAAACATTCAGTACTTC.